This T cell receptor (beta chain) was recorded in a study of PD-1 blockade in classical Hodgkin lymphoma. Overall study results and limits: Patients starting nivolumab less than 1 year after ASCT had lower diversity and were excluded from later analyses. Prior to therapy, complete responders displayed diversity much like that of newly diagnosed patients.

Points on this clone: Its antigen remains unidentified.

V shed 0 bases and J 0 bases; nucleotides not matched to a gene: 6. Per germline, CDR1 SGHTA and CDR2 FQGNSA. This CDR3 is 17 amino acids long. Time point defined: cycle 4 day 1 (C4D1), after six to seven weeks of nivolumab. Relapse was seen in all patients after autologous stem cell transplantation, and brentuximab vedotin exposure was variable. Classification of best responses gave complete response, partial response or progressive disease. Sequencing was performed with immunoSEQ multiplex PCR; in TCRdb, only in-frame clones are kept and a portion is missing. The sample shows tens of thousands of clones, more than 65% of them seen only once.

The TCR sequence derives from a human donor with classical Hodgkin lymphoma. Source: peripheral blood mononuclear cells (PBMCs), taken before the fourth cycle of nivolumab. This chain uses TRBV7-2 with TRBJ2-5, with 8 bases fitting TRBD2. This CDR3 is CASSLARAGAYQETQYF. In nucleotides, the CDR3 is TGTGCCAGCAGCTTAGCGAGAGCGGGGGCTTACCAAGAGACCCAGTACTTC. Full variable domain (outside the CDR3, taken from reference TRBV7-2 and TRBJ2-5): GAGVSQSPSNKVTEKGKDVELRCDPISGHTALYWYRQSLGQGLEFLIYFQGNSAPDKSGLPSDRFSAERTGGSVSTLTIQRTQQEDSAVYLCASSLARAGAYQETQYFGPGTRLLVL.